This TCR beta chain was sequenced for a study of Tregs in tolerant kidney transplant recipients. Study-level background: Recipient cells were told from donor cells by antibody staining.

Clones were read by immunoSEQ multiplex PCR, and TCRdb kept only the in-frame ones, dropping some. This repertoire shows roughly 40,000 clones, less than 97% found once; its top ten account for about 0.41%. V dropped 2 bases and J dropped 1; count of bases not matched to a gene: 1. CDR3 length equals 15 residues. Looked up from germline, CDR1 is ENHRY and CDR2 is SYGVKD. On this clone: Its specificity is unknown.

Material: Tregs from blood cultured with allogeneic cells. The rearrangement links TRBV10-3 to TRBJ1-3, with 8 nucleotides matching TRBD1. The receptor comes from a human donor in good health. CDR3 DNA: TGTGCCATCAGTGAGACAGGGGGTTCTGGAAACACCATATATTTT. Translation: CAISETGGSGNTIYF.